These T cell receptor beta chains were read from a single sample in a study of preoperative IRX-2 immunotherapy in early breast cancer. Method: immunoSEQ multiplex PCR; TCRdb's copy keeps in-frame clones and lacks some. The repertoire holds approximately 24,000 clones, with 80% to 90% as singletons. The sample in question was tumor tissue, obtained after IRX-2 immunotherapy. Receptors originate from a human donor with breast cancer. CDR3s include the opening cysteine and the closing phenylalanine or tryptophan. Each record gives: V gene, J gene, clone size, D gene, CDR3 protein, CDR3 DNA. A D gene is named only where the DNA matches it firmly. The size of a clone is reported for some rows only, either as once, few or many, or as a class for expanded clones.

>TRBV5-1|TRBJ2-5|NA|NA
CASSPGLAETQYF
TGCGCCAGCAGCCCCGGACTGGCGGAGACCCAGTACTTC
>TRBV10-3|TRBJ2-5|NA|TRBD1
CAIRGQGQETQYF
TGTGCCATCAGAGGACAGGGGCAAGAGACCCAGTACTTC
>TRBV30|TRBJ1-5|NA|NA
CAWSVGKSNQPQHF
TGTGCCTGGAGTGTGGGCAAGAGCAATCAGCCCCAGCATTTT
>TRBV2|TRBJ2-4|NA|NA
CASEPPGRLKNIQYF
TGTGCCAGCGAACCCCCTGGCAGATTAAAAAACATTCAGTACTTC
>TRBV5-3|TRBJ2-1|few|NA
CARSPGLNEQFF
TGTGCCAGAAGCCCCGGACTCAATGAGCAGTTCTTC
>TRBV7-2|TRBJ2-6|NA|TRBD2
CASRSTSGGLSGANVLTF
TGTGCCAGCAGATCCACTAGCGGGGGCCTCTCTGGGGCCAACGTCCTGACTTTC
>TRBV7-6|TRBJ1-6|few|NA
CASSFGSYNSPLHF
TGTGCCAGCAGCTTCGGCTCCTATAATTCACCCCTCCACTTT
>TRBV5-4|TRBJ2-5|NA|TRBD1
CASSLGQGRVETQYF
TGTGCCAGCAGCCTGGGACAGGGCAGGGTTGAGACCCAGTACTTC
>TRBV27|TRBJ2-3|NA|TRBD2
CASSLGLDTDTQYF
TGTGCCAGCAGTCTCGGACTAGACACAGATACGCAGTATTTT
>TRBV11-2|TRBJ1-4|once|TRBD1
CASSFAGGVEKLFF
TGTGCCAGCAGCTTTGCAGGGGGCGTTGAAAAACTGTTTTTT
>TRBV9|TRBJ2-7|NA|TRBD1
CARGQGYHEQYF
TGTGCCAGAGGACAGGGGTATCACGAGCAGTACTTC
>TRBV5-1|TRBJ2-5|NA|TRBD1
CASASGQVKETQYF
TGCGCCAGCGCATCCGGACAGGTAAAAGAGACCCAGTACTTC
>TRBV6-5|TRBJ2-1|few|NA
CASRGSTSYNEQFF
TGTGCCAGCCGGGGGAGTACGTCCTACAATGAGCAGTTCTTC
>TRBV7-2|TRBJ1-5|NA|NA
CASSSPGLSNQPQHF
TGTGCCAGCAGCTCCCCCGGGCTTAGCAATCAGCCCCAGCATTTT
>TRBV28|TRBJ2-7|once|NA
CASSSTGSNPYEQYF
TGTGCCAGCAGTTCCACAGGGTCTAACCCCTACGAGCAGTACTTC
>TRBV19|TRBJ2-7|NA|TRBD2
CASSPQAGVIHEQYF
TGTGCCAGTAGTCCCCAAGCGGGAGTCATCCACGAGCAGTACTTC
>TRBV25-1|TRBJ2-7|NA|NA
CASSRDPTYYEQYF
TGTGCCAGCAGTAGGGACCCAACCTATTACGAGCAGTACTTC
>TRBV7-6|TRBJ2-7|NA|NA
CASSLESTYEQYF
TGTGCCAGCAGCTTAGAGAGCACCTACGAGCAGTACTTC
>TRBV2|TRBJ1-5|NA|NA
CASNGDYSNQPQHF
TGTGCCAGCAATGGGGACTATAGCAATCAGCCCCAGCATTTT
>TRBV7-6|TRBJ2-5|NA|TRBD1
CASSPPRGTGRETQYF
TGTGCCAGCAGCCCCCCTCGAGGGACAGGGAGGGAGACCCAGTACTTC
>TRBV6-1|TRBJ1-4|NA|NA
CASSEAQGSEKLFF
TGTGCCAGCAGTGAAGCGCAAGGTAGTGAAAAACTGTTTTTT
>TRBV4-2|TRBJ2-3|NA|NA
CASSQEGGNTDTQYF
TGTGCCAGCAGCCAAGAAGGGGGGAACACAGATACGCAGTATTTT
>TRBV5-1|TRBJ2-3|NA|TRBD2
CASRVSGVRDTQYF
TGCGCCAGCAGAGTGAGCGGGGTGAGAGATACGCAGTATTTT
>TRBV7-6|TRBJ2-7|NA|NA
CASSLGPLNPGSGSYEQYF
TGTGCCAGCAGCTTAGGGCCGCTTAACCCAGGGTCCGGCTCCTACGAGCAGTACTTC
>TRBV9|TRBJ1-4|NA|NA
CASSGGGTREKLFF
TGTGCCAGCAGCGGGGGGGGGACACGGGAAAAACTGTTTTTT
>TRBV6-6|TRBJ1-5|NA|NA
CAGVGGQPQHF
TGTGCAGGGGTTGGAGGTCAGCCCCAGCATTTT
>TRBV7-8|TRBJ2-6|few|TRBD2
CASSLGAGRTGANVLTF
TGTGCCAGCAGCTTAGGGGCCGGGAGGACCGGGGCCAACGTCCTGACTTTC
>TRBV21-1|TRBJ1-5|few|NA
CASSKHLGPRQPQHF
TGTGCCAGCAGCAAACATTTGGGGCCCAGACAGCCCCAGCATTTT
>TRBV28|TRBJ2-7|NA|NA
CASRIFMGGGHEQYF
TGTGCCAGCAGGATATTCATGGGGGGGGGCCACGAGCAGTACTTC
>TRBV6-5|TRBJ1-3|NA|TRBD1
CASSYSTGSGNTIYF
TGTGCCAGCAGTTACTCGACAGGGTCTGGAAACACCATATATTTT
>TRBV6-5|TRBJ2-2|NA|TRBD1
CASSYSTGANTGELFF
TGTGCCAGCAGTTACTCGACAGGGGCGAACACCGGGGAGCTGTTTTTT
>TRBV28|TRBJ2-7|NA|TRBD2
CASSFASGPYEQYF
TGTGCCAGCAGTTTCGCTAGCGGACCCTACGAGCAGTACTTC
>TRBV6-1|TRBJ1-5|few|NA
CASSEGPENQPQHF
TGTGCCAGCAGTGAAGGGCCAGAAAATCAGCCCCAGCATTTT
>TRBV27|TRBJ2-7|NA|TRBD2
CASTPGGGYEQYF
TGTGCCAGCACCCCGGGAGGAGGCTACGAGCAGTACTTC
>TRBV4-3|TRBJ1-3|NA|TRBD1
CASSQSTGVGNTIYF
TGCGCCAGCAGCCAATCGACAGGGGTGGGAAACACCATATATTTT
>TRBV7-8|TRBJ2-2|NA|NA
CASSRGAGELFF
TGTGCCAGCAGCAGGGGCGCCGGGGAGCTGTTTTTT
>TRBV9|TRBJ2-2|NA|TRBD1
CASSGQGTGELFF
TGTGCCAGCAGCGGACAGGGCACCGGGGAGCTGTTTTTT
>TRBV5-4|TRBJ2-7|NA|TRBD1
CASSLNPGTGNYEQYF
TGTGCCAGCAGCTTAAACCCCGGGACAGGGAACTACGAGCAGTACTTC
>TRBV7-2|TRBJ2-7|NA|TRBD1
CASSYGTGSYEQYF
TGTGCCAGCAGCTATGGGACAGGGTCCTACGAGCAGTACTTC
>TRBV19|TRBJ1-5|NA|NA
CASSIKPGAGNQPQHF
TGTGCCAGTAGTATAAAGCCGGGGGCAGGAAATCAGCCCCAGCATTTT
>TRBV28|TRBJ1-5|NA|NA
CASNPWGSNQPQHF
TGTGCCAGCAACCCATGGGGGAGCAATCAGCCCCAGCATTTT
>TRBV11-2|TRBJ2-1|NA|NA
CASSPEYRNEQFF
TGTGCCAGCAGCCCCGAGTATCGGAATGAGCAGTTCTTC
>TRBV6-5|TRBJ1-4|NA|NA
CASSGAEKLFF
TGTGCCAGCTCGGGGGCTGAAAAACTGTTTTTT
>TRBV28|TRBJ2-5|NA|NA
CASSLCQTSRETEGETQYF
TGTGCCAGCAGTTTATGTCAGACAAGCCGAGAGACCGAAGGGGAGACCCAGTACTTC
>TRBV30|TRBJ1-1|NA|NA
CAWSPQASPEAFF
TGTGCCTGGAGTCCACAAGCCTCCCCTGAAGCTTTCTTT
>TRBV4-3|TRBJ1-1|NA|TRBD1
CASSQDLTGPEEAFF
TGCGCCAGCAGCCAAGATTTGACAGGGCCAGAAGAAGCTTTCTTT
>TRBV6-1|TRBJ1-2|NA|TRBD1
CASSGGDRGGYTF
TGTGCCAGCAGTGGTGGGGACAGGGGAGGCTACACCTTC
>TRBV9|TRBJ2-3|NA|NA
CASSVEGRGRTDTQYF
TGTGCCAGCAGCGTAGAGGGGCGGGGCCGCACAGATACGCAGTATTTT
>TRBV11-3|TRBJ2-1|NA|NA
CASSVDSNNEQFF
TGTGCCAGCAGCGTGGACAGCAACAATGAGCAGTTCTTC